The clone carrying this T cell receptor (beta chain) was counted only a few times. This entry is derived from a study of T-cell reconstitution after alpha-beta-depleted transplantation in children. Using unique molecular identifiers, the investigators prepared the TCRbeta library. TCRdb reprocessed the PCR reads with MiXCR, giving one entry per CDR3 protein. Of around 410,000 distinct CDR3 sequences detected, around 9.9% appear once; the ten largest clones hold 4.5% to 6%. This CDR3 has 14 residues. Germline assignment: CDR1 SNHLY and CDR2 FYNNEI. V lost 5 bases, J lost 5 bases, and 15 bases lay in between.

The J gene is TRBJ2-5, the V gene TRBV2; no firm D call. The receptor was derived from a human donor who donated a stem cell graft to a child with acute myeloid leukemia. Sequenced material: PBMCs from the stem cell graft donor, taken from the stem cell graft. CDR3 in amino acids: CASSSLQLTETQYF. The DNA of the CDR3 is TGTGCCAGCAGTAGTCTACAGTTGACGGAGACCCAGTACTTC. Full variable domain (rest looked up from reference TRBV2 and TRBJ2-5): EPEVTQTPSHQVTQMGQEVILRCVPISNHLYFYWYRQILGQKVEFLVSFYNNEISEKSEIFDDQFSVERPDGSNFTLKIRSTKLEDSAMYFCASSSLQLTETQYFGPGTRLLVL.